A single sample is the source of the 13 T cell receptor beta chains below, sequenced in a study of blood T cell repertoires in COVID-19. Produced via immunoSEQ multiplex PCR; TCRdb's table is partial and in-frame only. Of about 170,000 clones listed, approximately 86% are singletons. Sample: peripheral blood. The origin of the receptors is a woman between 40 and 50 years old with COVID-19, enrolled during active disease.

Only a few counts were recorded for this clone. The chain links TRBV28 to TRBJ2-7; 9 positions match TRBD2. Germline V CDR1 and CDR2: MDHEN, SYDVKM. This CDR3 is 14 amino acids long. Trimming at V came to 3 bases and at J to 4 bases, leaving 4 bases not matched to a gene. CDR3 in amino acids: CASSFLAGRYEQYF. The CDR3 DNA follows: TGTGCCAGCAGTTTTCTAGCGGGAAGGTACGAGCAGTACTTC.

This clone occurred once. This CDR3 is CASSSRTGGTDTQYF. CDR3 coding DNA: TGTGCCAGCAGCTCCCGGACAGGGGGTACAGATACGCAGTATTTT. This rearrangement joins TRBV7-6 to TRBJ2-3, with 10 positions matching TRBD1. Germline CDR1 SGHVS, CDR2 FNYEAQ. This CDR3 is 15 amino acids long. Germline trimming cut 4 bases from V and 3 bases from J; bases unmatched to any gene: 4.

This chain connects TRBV7-2 to TRBJ2-3; D is ambiguous. The CDR3 runs 13 residues. The germline CDR1 and CDR2 sequences are SGHTA and FQGNSA. The V end lost 6 bases, the J end lost 10 bases, and 17 bases lay between the germline ends. CDR3 nucleotide sequence: TGTGCCAGCAGTTATGAAAACCCGTCGGCGCAGTATTTT. This translates into CASSYENPSAQYF.

The chain combines TRBV19 with TRBJ2-5; TRBD2 is a possible D gene (6 bases). V lost 6 bases to trimming and J lost 0 bases, with 11 bases between them. Germline V gene data show CDR1 as LNHDA and CDR2 as SQIVND (reference sequence). CDR3 size: 14 residues. The CDR3 region has the DNA TGTGCCAGTAGCAGAGGAGGGGACCAAGAGACCCAGTACTTC. Translating it yields CASSRGGDQETQYF.

The rearrangement uses TRBV30 and TRBJ2-3; D is undetermined. This CDR3 is built from 12 residues. Germline V lookup: CDR1 GTSNPN, CDR2 SVGIG (reference sequence). Between the trimmed V and J ends, which lost 6 bases and 2 bases, there was a span of 9 bases. The CDR3 DNA follows: TGTGCCTGCCAAGGAGACACAGATACGCAGTATTTT. It is translated as CACQGDTDTQYF. Supplemented by reference TRBV30 and TRBJ2-3, the full variable domain reads SQTIHQWPATLVQPVGSPLSLECTVEGTSNPNLYWYRQAAGRGLQLLFYSVGIGQISSEVPQNLSASRPQDRQFILSSKKLLLSDSGFYLCACQGDTDTQYFGPGTRLTVL.

This chain links TRBV27 with TRBJ2-1; tentative D call: TRBD2 (6 bases). Germline V gene sequence: CDR1 MNHEY, CDR2 SMNVEV (reference sequence). The CDR3 totals 14 residues. Trimming stripped 8 bases from V and 6 bases from J, with 17 bases between. DNA for the CDR3: TGTGCCAGCGGCGGTCGTGGGGAGGCCAATGAGCAGTTCTTC. The encoded protein is CASGGRGEANEQFF.

The chain's CDR3 is CASSPTGVGADTQYF. In DNA form, the CDR3 reads TGTGCCAGCAGCCCTACAGGGGTTGGAGCAGATACGCAGTATTTT. The chain uses TRBV7-9 and TRBJ2-3; 7 bases line up with TRBD1. Germline V CDR1 and CDR2: SEHNR, FQNEAQ (reference sequence). The CDR3 runs 15 residues. The ends lost 5 bases at V and 4 bases at J; junction bases unmatched: 9.

The chain joins TRBV7-9 to TRBJ2-5; 10 bases are shared with TRBD1. Germline V lookup: CDR1 SEHNR, CDR2 FQNEAQ (reference sequence). This CDR3 is 15 amino acids long. J was trimmed by 3 bases and V by 3 bases; bases with no gene match: 4. The DNA of the CDR3 is TGTGCCAGCAGCTTCCCCGGGACAGGGGAAGAGACCCAGTACTTC. It is translated as CASSFPGTGEETQYF.

The chain joins TRBV28 to TRBJ2-1; 8 bases match TRBD2. V was clipped by 6 bases and J by 7 bases; unmatched bases: 11. Germline V gene lookup returns CDR1 MDHEN and CDR2 SYDVKM. The CDR3 covers 15 residues. Here the CDR3 DNA reads TGTGCCAGCAGCCCCCTAACCGGGAGGGGGAATGAGCAGTTCTTC. Translation gives CASSPLTGRGNEQFF.

The chain couples TRBV5-4 to TRBJ2-7; 14 bases match TRBD2. Per germline, CDR1 SGHNT and CDR2 YYREEE (reference sequence). Trimming cost V 4 bases and J 6 bases; bases outside gene matches: 12. CDR3 length equals 17 residues. The chain's CDR3 is CASSPPGLAGAGGEQYF. The CDR3 DNA reads as TGTGCCAGCAGCCCCCCGGGACTAGCGGGAGCGGGGGGCGAGCAGTACTTC.

V usage is TRBV3-1 (or the pseudogene TRBV3-2) and J usage is TRBJ2-2; D is ambiguous. This CDR3 region has 16 residues. The germline V gene encodes CDR1 LGHDT and CDR2 YNNKEL (reference sequence). Between the trimmed V and J ends, which lost 4 bases and 0 bases, there was a span of 12 bases. The CDR3: CASSRKSEPNTGELFF. CDR3 sequence (DNA): TGTGCCAGCAGCCGGAAAAGCGAGCCGAACACCGGGGAGCTGTTTTTT.

The V gene is TRBV2, the J gene TRBJ1-2; maybe TRBD1 (6 bases). V lost 6 bases to trimming and J lost 8 bases, with 16 bases between them. Germline values: CDR1 SNHLY, CDR2 FYNNEI. The CDR3 runs 13 residues. The CDR3 nucleotides read TGTGCCAGCAGCCTCAGGGGCTGGGGAGGCTACACCTTC. This encodes CASSLRGWGGYTF.

This chain uses TRBV28 with TRBJ2-2, with 10 positions matching TRBD2. CDR1 and CDR2 from the germline V gene are MDHEN and SYDVKM. The CDR3 has 16 residues. Trimming cost V 3 bases and J 8 bases; bases outside gene matches: 9. The CDR3 nucleotides read TGTGCCAGCAGTTTCCGACTAGCGGGTATGACGGGGGAGCTGTTTTTT. This codes for CASSFRLAGMTGELFF.